Listed below are T cell receptor beta chains from one sample, sequenced in a study of T cell repertoires in cytomegalovirus infection. Each CDR3 protein gets one entry after TCRdb re-called the reads with MiXCR. Altogether about 140,000 distinct CDR3 sequences are present, 5.5% to 8% being singletons, with the ten largest covering 15% to 20%. The sequencing sample was made of PBMCs. Receptor source: a human donor in good health (CMV status not recorded). Some clones in this sample may be carry-over from other donors' samples. CDR3s include the opening cysteine and the closing phenylalanine or tryptophan. The D gene is left open where the match is weak.

v_call,d_call,j_call,cdr3_length,cdr3_aa
TRBV4-3,TRBD1,TRBJ1-1,13,CASSLTGGTEAFF
TRBV20-1,.,TRBJ2-7,12,CSANRDHYEQYF
TRBV15,.,TRBJ1-1,12,CATSRDDREAFF
TRBV7-9,.,TRBJ2-3,15,CASSYRGDTTDTQYF
TRBV5-1,.,TRBJ1-1,15,CASSFRVGGNTEAFF
TRBV12-3/TRBV12-4,TRBD1,TRBJ1-6,14,CASSPGTDNSPLHF
TRBV10-3,.,TRBJ1-2,13,CAISESEVLGYTF
TRBV20-1,.,TRBJ1-1,13,CSAHNRFRAWAFF
TRBV10-3,TRBD1,TRBJ1-2,14,CAISQPGQGKGYTF
TRBV20-1,.,TRBJ1-1,13,CSASTGLNTEAFF
TRBV7-2,.,TRBJ2-3,12,CASSLTSDTQYF
TRBV7-2,.,TRBJ1-6,18,CASSLAGQGSSYNSPLHF
TRBV28,.,TRBJ2-3,13,CASSRGRTDTQYF
TRBV7-9,.,TRBJ1-5,17,CASSLGYGTLGDQPQHF
TRBV5-1,.,TRBJ1-6,15,CASSLIGQGYSPLHF
TRBV24-1,TRBD1,TRBJ1-5,15,CATSAAGTDNQPQHF
TRBV2,.,TRBJ2-7,13,CASSARRVWEQYF
TRBV7-2,.,TRBJ2-5,15,CASSLGGYPQETQYF
TRBV12-5,.,TRBJ2-5,13,CASGFGGQETQYF
TRBV2,.,TRBJ2-2,16,CASSDTQGKNTGELFF
TRBV14,.,TRBJ1-3,13,CASSQLVGNTIYF
TRBV12-3/TRBV12-4,.,TRBJ2-1,13,CASSLSGGGEQFF
TRBV2,.,TRBJ1-6,14,CASSESWGNSPLHF
TRBV7-9,.,TRBJ1-1,17,CASSPPQLQNLNTEAFF
TRBV12-3/TRBV12-4,TRBD2,TRBJ2-3,17,CASSFRTSGVSTDTQYF
TRBV28,.,TRBJ1-2,13,CASSLPGAYGYTF
TRBV2,.,TRBJ2-7,12,CASSAWSYEQYF
TRBV5-1,TRBD2,TRBJ2-7,14,CASSLDGGGYEQYF
TRBV6-2/TRBV6-3,.,TRBJ2-7,12,CASNEGRYEQYF
TRBV7-2,.,TRBJ2-5,14,CASTAGARKETQYF
TRBV12-5,.,TRBJ1-5,11,CASGFGQPQHF
TRBV6-6,.,TRBJ1-6,19,CASSYSPGQRLPYNSPLHF
TRBV7-9,TRBD1,TRBJ1-1,15,CASSFSTGVGTEAFF
TRBV29-1,.,TRBJ1-1,11,CSVEANTEAFF
TRBV4-2,TRBD2,TRBJ2-3,17,CASSQDSLAGSTDTQYF
TRBV28,.,TRBJ1-2,13,CASSLGAPGGYTF
TRBV7-2,.,TRBJ2-3,15,CASSLSVADPDTQYF
TRBV30,TRBD1,TRBJ1-4,13,CAWEGQGVEKLFF
TRBV7-9,TRBD1,TRBJ2-7,16,CASSSAFGTAAYEQYF
TRBV7-2,TRBD1,TRBJ1-1,16,CASSGAGTGPNTEAFF
TRBV6-2/TRBV6-3,TRBD1,TRBJ2-1,16,CASSYSGQGAGNEQFF
TRBV20-1,.,TRBJ1-2,15,CSARGVSVEMYGYTF